One sample yielded the 4 T cell receptor beta chains listed below, sequenced in a study of cytomegalovirus exposure and HLA in healthy donors. TCRdb's table, derived via immunoSEQ multiplex PCR, lists solely in-frame clones and lacks some. The data hold around 220,000 clones, with around 80% observed a single time. The material sequenced was PBMCs. The receptors were gathered from a woman aged 25 to 39 in good health and CMV-seropositive.

The chain joins TRBV29-1 to TRBJ2-2; 9 bases map to TRBD2. The V segment lost 4 bases and the J segment 6 bases; nucleotides outside the gene matches: 9. This CDR3 has 15 residues. Germline CDR1 SQVTM, CDR2 ANQGSEA. The CDR3 DNA reads TGCAGCGTTGTGGGGCGCGGGAGGGCCCCCGGGGAGCTGTTTTTT. It encodes CSVVGRGRAPGELFF.

The DNA for the CDR3 is TGTGCCAGCGGGGCAGGGGCGAACACCGGGGAGCTGTTTTTT. This sequence encodes CASGAGANTGELFF. V gene TRBV7-3 combines with J gene TRBJ2-2, with a weak D call TRBD1 (6 bases). Trimming left V 8 bases short and J 0 bases short, with 10 bases between. Germline lookup yields CDR1 SGHTA and CDR2 FQGTGA. The CDR3 extends over 14 amino acids.

This clone was detected once. Compared with germline, one end of the junction differs, possibly owing to a read error. This chain joins TRBV19 and TRBJ1-2; 7 bases align to TRBD1. This CDR3 spans 14 amino acids. Germline V gene lookup returns CDR1 LNHDA and CDR2 SQIVND (reference sequence). This chain's CDR3 is CASRPGQRNYGYTF. CDR3 DNA sequence: TGTGCTAGTAGACCGGGACAGCGTAACTATGGCTACACCTTC.

The chain has TRBV28 and TRBJ1-4; D gene uncertain. The CDR3 runs to 18 residues. V lost 2 bases and J 0 bases, leaving 16 bases between the germline ends. Germline V gives CDR1 MDHEN, CDR2 SYDVKM. The CDR3 region is CASSLQWTERATNEKLFF. CDR3 DNA: TGTGCCAGCAGTTTACAATGGACGGAACGGGCAACTAATGAAAAACTGTTTTTT.